These 14 T cell receptor beta chains came from one sample sequenced in a study of T cells after yellow fever vaccination. TCRdb reprocessed the 5' RACE reads via MiXCR and lists one record per CDR3 protein. In the table there are around 350,000 distinct CDR3 sequences, around a tenth of which are singletons. The sample was PBMCs, taken on the day of the first yellow fever vaccination. Receptors were obtained from a man between 18 and 35 years old who received the YFV17D yellow fever vaccine.

This clonotype has a handful of counts. The chain joins TRBV4-3 to TRBJ1-6, with D unresolved. Germline CDR1 is LGHNA and CDR2 is YSLEER. V lost 0 bases, J lost 4 bases, and 4 bases lay in between. There are 14 residues in the CDR3. The CDR3 bases are TGCGCCAGCAGCCAAGACCAGTATAATTCACCCCTCCACTTT. This encodes CASSQDQYNSPLHF.

A few counts support this clonotype. The genes are TRBV11-2 and TRBJ2-7; unclear D gene. Trimming left V 3 bases short and J 3 bases short, with 12 bases between. From germline, CDR1 is SGHAT and CDR2 FQNNGV. The CDR3 consists of 14 residues. The CDR3, as DNA: TGTGCCAGCAGCTTGATTGGACGCCTCTACGAGCAGTACTTC. This codes for CASSLIGRLYEQYF.

This clonotype came up a few times. The V gene is TRBV19, the J gene TRBJ2-5, with 7 nucleotides matching TRBD1. J lost 10 bases, V lost 10 bases, and 15 bases had no gene match. Germline V gene lookup returns CDR1 LNHDA and CDR2 SQIVND (reference sequence). The CDR3 totals 13 residues. CDR3 amino acids: CATSGTERGGQYF. Written as DNA, the CDR3 is TGTGCCACATCCGGGACAGAGAGAGGGGGCCAGTACTTC.

Only a few counts were recorded for this clonotype. This sequence joins TRBV20-1 and TRBJ2-1; 8 nucleotides agree with TRBD1. The ends lost 7 bases at V and 7 bases at J; junction bases unmatched: 9. This CDR3 region has 13 residues. Germline loops: CDR1 DFQATT, CDR2 SNEGSKA (reference sequence). The CDR3 nucleotides are TGCAGTGGTGGGACAGGCACTAGGAATGAGCAGTTCTTC. Its protein product is CSGGTGTRNEQFF.

This chain connects TRBV12-3 or TRBV12-4 to TRBJ2-7; possible D gene TRBD1, 5 bases. The CDR3 runs 12 residues. V was shortened by 6 bases and J by 3 bases, with 9 bases between the two germline ends. CDR3 in DNA: TGTGCCAGCAGCTCAGGGTTCTACGAGCAGTACTTC. Its translation: CASSSGFYEQYF.

The CDR3: CASSWFGGRGRASSGNTIYF. In DNA form, the CDR3 reads TGTGCCAGCAGTTGGTTCGGCGGGAGGGGACGGGCGAGCTCTGGAAACACCATATATTTT. The chain carries TRBV28 and TRBJ1-3, with TRBD1 as a possible D gene (5 bases). The germline gives CDR1 MDHEN, CDR2 SYDVKM. The ends were cut back, 4 bases at V and 0 bases at J, with 25 bases in the middle. The CDR3 runs to 20 residues.

A few counts support this clonotype. The CDR3 reads CASSPGRRSGELFF. CDR3 in DNA: TGTGCCAGCTCACCAGGAAGGAGGTCCGGGGAGCTGTTTTTT. V usage is TRBV18 and J usage is TRBJ2-2; D might be TRBD2 (5 bases). The CDR3 is 14 amino acids. Germline assignment: CDR1 KGHSH and CDR2 LQKENI. V gave up 2 bases and J gave up 6 bases, with 10 bases separating them.

The chain combines TRBV5-1 with TRBJ2-5, with D perhaps TRBD1 (5 bases). Germline CDR1 reads SGHRS; CDR2 reads YFSETQ. This CDR3 spans 14 amino acids. V was trimmed by 4 bases and J by 0 bases, leaving 10 bases between them. The CDR3 coding sequence is TGCGCCAGCAGCACTGGACATCACCAAGAGACCCAGTACTTC. Translated: CASSTGHHQETQYF.

This clonotype was counted a few times. The gene calls are TRBV5-1 and TRBJ2-3; D gene ambiguous. Looked up from germline, CDR1 is SGHRS and CDR2 is YFSETQ. Trimming took 0 bases from V and 2 from J, leaving 16 bases between them. The CDR3 runs 17 residues. In DNA form, the CDR3 reads TGCGCCAGCAGCTTGGGTGGCTCAGCAGCTTTCACAGATACGCAGTATTTT. Amino acids: CASSLGGSAAFTDTQYF.

This clonotype occurred once. V is TRBV2 and J is TRBJ2-3; 12 nucleotides match TRBD1. The CDR3 is made up of 18 amino acids. With V trimmed by 10 bases and J by 1 base, 15 bases remained unmatched. The germline V gene has CDR1 SNHLY and CDR2 FYNNEI. This CDR3 reads CAISPPTGTGGGTDTQYF. The CDR3 nucleotides read TGTGCCATCAGCCCACCCACCGGGACAGGGGGCGGCACAGATACGCAGTATTTT.

The chain uses TRBV25-1 and TRBJ2-1, with 8 bases that match TRBD1. The V segment lost 6 bases and the J segment 2 bases; nucleotides outside the gene matches: 6. CDR1 and CDR2 (germline): MGHDK, SYGVNS. The length of the CDR3 is 15 residues. The DNA of the CDR3 is TGTGCCAGCAGAGCCGGGACAGGAGCCTACAATGAGCAGTTCTTC. Its protein is CASRAGTGAYNEQFF.

This clonotype was detected a few times. The rearrangement uses TRBV10-3 and TRBJ1-2, with D perhaps TRBD1 (6 bases). CDR1 and CDR2 from the germline V gene are ENHRY and SYGVKD. V gave up 10 bases and J gave up 2 bases, with 20 bases separating them. The CDR3 sequence is 15 residues long. CDR3 residues: CATPRDRTLNYGYTF. The CDR3 nucleotides are TGTGCCACTCCCAGAGACAGGACTTTAAACTATGGCTACACCTTC.

This clonotype was counted a few times. This sequence joins TRBV7-2 and TRBJ1-1, with D uncertain. V was shortened by 3 bases and J by 7 bases, with 12 bases between the two germline ends. From germline, CDR1 is SGHTA and CDR2 FQGNSA. The length of the CDR3 is 13 residues. The CDR3 here is CASSFVRRYEAFF. Written as DNA, the CDR3 is TGTGCCAGCAGCTTCGTCAGGCGATATGAAGCTTTCTTT.

This clonotype has just a few counts. The CDR3 nucleotides are TGTGCCAGCACCCTAAGACAGGGTGGCACTGAAGCTTTCTTT. It specifies CASTLRQGGTEAFF. J is TRBJ1-1 and V is TRBV7-2; TRBD1 aligns across 7 bases. V was pared by 7 bases and J by 4 bases, with 9 bases of the junction left unmatched. Per the germline V gene, CDR1 is SGHTA and CDR2 is FQGNSA. The CDR3 extends over 14 amino acids.